This paragraph reports one TCR beta chain. The target antigen is unknown. V lost 1 base, J lost 9 bases, and 18 bases lay in between. There are 16 residues in the CDR3. Germline CDR1 is MGHDK and CDR2 is SYGVNS. The assay was immunoSEQ multiplex PCR, and TCRdb's table has in-frame clones only and misses some. The table has roughly 140,000 clones, approximately 86% seen once. The sample comes from a study of cytomegalovirus exposure and HLA in healthy donors. Study results and limitations: Cytomegalovirus status was reportedly diagnosed by the classifier with high sensitivity and specificity. Specificity for CMV antigens was confirmed in vitro for a few of the CMV-associated chains. Researchers counted roughly 150 TCR beta chains as cytomegalovirus-associated.

The study drew the donors from its roughly 120-subject validation cohort, separate from the 666-subject first cohort. V gene TRBV25-1 combines with J gene TRBJ2-2; D gene unclear. This receptor was identified in a man between 18 and 29 years old in good health and CMV-seropositive. The material sequenced was PBMCs. The CDR3 sequence: CASSESAEDGLWELFF. CDR3 DNA sequence: TGTGCCAGCAGTGAATCCGCAGAAGATGGCTTATGGGAGCTGTTTTTT.